This entry lists 26 T cell receptor beta chains sequenced from one sample in a study of blood T cell repertoires in COVID-19. This table comes from immunoSEQ multiplex PCR, and its TCRdb copy is limited to in-frame clones, with some not included. Counted here are roughly 57,000 clones, approximately 89% occurring once; the ten biggest clones make up 5.5% to 8.5%. Sequencing was carried out using peripheral blood. These receptor sequences come from a man aged 55 to 69 with active or convalescent COVID-19.

The chain employs TRBV5-6 and TRBJ2-7; TRBD2 matches at 9 bases. V lost 2 bases and J lost 6; bases outside the gene matches: 12. Germline values: CDR1 SGHDT, CDR2 YYEEEE. The CDR3 is 16 amino acids. For the CDR3, the DNA is TGTGCCAGCAGCTTATTCGTTCTAGCGGGGCCTGGCGAGCAGTACTTC. It is translated as CASSLFVLAGPGEQYF.

The chain employs TRBV9 and TRBJ2-2; D may be TRBD1 (6 bases). The CDR3 contains 15 residues. The germline gives CDR1 SGDLS, CDR2 YYNGEE. V was trimmed by 3 bases and J by 2 bases, leaving 11 bases between them. DNA for the CDR3: TGTGCCAGCAGCGCGGACAGACTTAACACCGGGGAGCTGTTTTTT. Residues: CASSADRLNTGELFF. The full variable domain, rest sourced from reference TRBV9 and TRBJ2-2, is DSGVTQTPKHLITATGQRVTLRCSPRSGDLSVYWYQQSLDQGLQFLIQYYNGEERAKGNILERFSAQQFPDLHSELNLSSLELGDSALYFCASSADRLNTGELFFGEGSRLTVL.

The chain has TRBV29-1 and TRBJ2-7; no clear D. The CDR3 totals 12 residues. CDR1 is SQVTM and CDR2 is ANQGSEA in the germline V gene. Trimming took 3 bases from V and 3 from J, leaving 9 bases between them. In DNA form, the CDR3 reads TGCAGCGTTGAGACTCAGATCTACGAGCAGTACTTC. Protein: CSVETQIYEQYF.

The rearrangement joins TRBV21-1 to TRBJ2-1; TRBD1 is taken as the D call from the table, unchecked against the DNA. TRBV21-1 is noted as a pseudogene. CDR3 length: 15 amino acids. The CDR3 nucleotides are TGTGCCAGCAGCAAAGCGGCAGGGGGCTACAATGAGCAGTTCTTC. The encoded protein is CASSKAAGGYNEQFF.

V is TRBV4-3 and J is TRBJ2-1; 9 positions agree with TRBD1. The CDR3 spans 16 residues. V lost 4 bases and J lost 7; bases outside the gene matches: 11. Germline CDR1 and CDR2: LGHNA and YSLEER. The CDR3 DNA reads TGCGCCAGCAGCCCCAGAAGAGACAGGGGGGTTAATGAGCAGTTCTTC. This gives the protein CASSPRRDRGVNEQFF.

The J gene is TRBJ1-2, the V gene TRBV6-5; no clear D gene. Germline V gene data show CDR1 as MNHEY and CDR2 as SVGAGI. CDR3 length equals 16 residues. V was cut by 0 bases and J by 4 bases, with 15 bases left in between. The CDR3 DNA reads TGTGCCAGCAGTTACTCGATAATTGGCTTAACCTATGGCTACACCTTC. Amino acids: CASSYSIIGLTYGYTF.

The rearrangement joins TRBV30 to TRBJ2-7, with D uncertain. CDR3 length equals 12 residues. V lost 2 bases to trimming and J lost 7 bases, with 12 bases between them. Germline V gives CDR1 GTSNPN, CDR2 SVGIG (reference sequence). CDR3 region: CAWSLTTSEQYF. CDR3 DNA: TGTGCCTGGAGTTTAACTACCAGTGAGCAGTACTTC.

The DNA of the CDR3 is TGTGCCAGCAGCTCATCAGGGGGAAATCAGCCCCAGCATTTT. Translating it yields CASSSSGGNQPQHF. The genes are TRBV7-9 and TRBJ1-5; 7 nucleotides align to TRBD1. The CDR3 runs to 14 residues. The trim removed 4 bases at V and 4 bases at J, leaving 4 bases unmatched. Germline V lookup: CDR1 SEHNR, CDR2 FQNEAQ (reference sequence).

The chain combines TRBV4-1 with TRBJ1-2, with no clear D. From germline, CDR1 is MGHRA and CDR2 YSYEKL. The CDR3 spans 14 residues. Between the trimmed V and J ends, which lost 0 bases and 3 bases, there was a span of 8 bases. The CDR3 region has the DNA TGCGCCAGCAGCCAAGAGGGGAGATACTATGGCTACACCTTC. Amino acid sequence: CASSQEGRYYGYTF.

The rearrangement links TRBV27 to TRBJ1-2, with D possibly TRBD1 on 5 matching bases. Trimming stripped 6 bases from V and 4 bases from J, with 12 bases between. Germline V gene sequence: CDR1 MNHEY, CDR2 SMNVEV (reference sequence). This CDR3 spans 13 amino acids. In nucleotides, the CDR3 is TGTGCCAGCAGACCCGGGACTATCTATGGCTACACCTTC. This gives the protein CASRPGTIYGYTF.

The V call is TRBV6-4, the J call TRBJ2-3, with 16 nucleotides matching TRBD2. V was pared by 6 bases and J by 7 bases, with 4 bases of the junction left unmatched. CDR3 length: 15 residues. Germline V gene lookup returns CDR1 MRHNA and CDR2 SNTAGT. CDR3 sequence: CASSPGLAGGNTQYF. DNA for the CDR3: TGTGCCAGCAGCCCGGGACTAGCGGGGGGGAATACGCAGTATTTT.

This chain's CDR3 is CASSEATLNTEAFF. The CDR3 nucleotides read TGTGCCAGCAGTGAGGCAACCCTGAACACTGAAGCTTTCTTT. V is TRBV6-1 and J is TRBJ1-1; D call uncertain. Germline CDR1 and CDR2: MNHNS and SASEGT. CDR3 length equals 14 residues. V was cut by 3 bases and J by 0 bases, with 8 bases left in between.

The chain links TRBV11-2 to TRBJ1-1; TRBD1 aligns across 10 bases. With 4 bases clipped from V and 0 bases from J, the junction kept 11 bases outside the gene matches. In germline, CDR1 is SGHAT, CDR2 FQNNGV. The CDR3 spans 18 residues. Here the CDR3 reads CASSSYRDRGPLNTEAFF. The CDR3, as DNA: TGTGCCAGCAGCTCCTACCGGGACAGGGGTCCCCTGAACACTGAAGCTTTCTTT.

V gene TRBV5-4 combines with J gene TRBJ2-3, with 9 positions matching TRBD1. CDR3 length: 14 residues. Germline assignment: CDR1 SGHNT and CDR2 YYREEE (reference sequence). V was pared by 0 bases and J by 6 bases, with 2 bases of the junction left unmatched. The CDR3 bases are TGTGCCAGCAGCTTGGTTGGACAGGGGGATACGCAGTATTTT. This encodes CASSLVGQGDTQYF. The complete variable domain, with remaining parts taken from reference TRBV5-4 and TRBJ2-3, reads ETGVTQSPTHLIKTRGQQVTLRCSSQSGHNTVSWYQQALGQGPQFIFQYYREEENGRGNFPPRFSGLQFPNYSSELNVNALELDDSALYLCASSLVGQGDTQYFGPGTRLTVL.

The chain links TRBV19 to TRBJ2-3, with a weak D call TRBD2 (6 bases). The germline V and J ends were trimmed by 6 bases and 2 bases, with 15 bases remaining between them. The CDR3 has 15 amino acids. Per the germline V gene, CDR1 is LNHDA and CDR2 is SQIVND (reference sequence). The CDR3 spells CASSRKGGDTDTQYF. In DNA form, the CDR3 reads TGTGCCAGTAGCAGAAAGGGCGGGGACACAGATACGCAGTATTTT.

The chain employs TRBV18 and TRBJ1-3, with TRBD1 identical over 8 bases. With 8 bases clipped from V and 4 bases from J, the junction kept 7 bases outside the gene matches. CDR3 length equals 14 residues. The germline V gene has CDR1 KGHSH and CDR2 LQKENI. The CDR3 loop reads CASRQGQGGNTIYF. The CDR3 region has the DNA TGTGCCAGCCGCCAAGGACAGGGAGGAAACACCATATATTTT.

V gene TRBV6-2 or TRBV6-3 combines with J gene TRBJ2-3, with 12 positions matching TRBD1. The CDR3 is 16 amino acids. Looked up from germline, CDR1 is MNHEY and CDR2 is SVGEGT. V lost 4 bases to trimming and J lost 7 bases; unmatched junction nucleotides: 9. CDR3 region: CASSSGTGGAVHTQYF. The CDR3 bases are TGTGCCAGCAGTTCCGGGACAGGGGGCGCGGTTCATACGCAGTATTTT.

The rearrangement joins TRBV6-4 to TRBJ2-3; 7 positions agree with TRBD1. V was clipped by 6 bases and J by 4 bases; unmatched bases: 4. Germline loops: CDR1 MRHNA, CDR2 SNTAGT. The length of the CDR3 is 13 residues. CDR3 sequence reads: CASRGQGADTQYF. Here the CDR3 DNA reads TGTGCCAGCAGAGGGCAGGGGGCAGATACGCAGTATTTT.

Here the CDR3 DNA reads TGTGCCAGCAACCGCCTGTGGGGGGATGGCTACACCTTC. Translated, it gives CASNRLWGDGYTF. The chain is built from TRBV6-5 and TRBJ1-2, with D perhaps TRBD1 (5 bases). CDR1 and CDR2 from the germline V gene are MNHEY and SVGAGI. The ends were cut back, 7 bases at V and 6 bases at J, with 15 bases in the middle. CDR3 length equals 13 residues.

CDR3 sequence reads: CASSHGTVNYGYTF. For the CDR3, the DNA is TGTGCCAGCAGCCACGGGACAGTTAACTATGGCTACACCTTC. This rearrangement joins TRBV7-9 to TRBJ1-2, with 7 positions matching TRBD1. V shed 5 bases, J shed 1 base, and the junction held 4 bases outside the gene matches. Germline CDR1 SEHNR, CDR2 FQNEAQ (reference sequence). CDR3 length equals 14 residues.

The V gene is TRBV19, the J gene TRBJ1-5, with D unresolved. The germline V gene has CDR1 LNHDA and CDR2 SQIVND (reference sequence). CDR3 length: 15 residues. Trimming cost V 3 bases and J 0 bases, with 9 bases left between them. Here the CDR3 reads CASSIKQTSNQPQHF. CDR3 in DNA: TGTGCCAGTAGTATCAAACAGACTAGCAATCAGCCCCAGCATTTT. The variable domain in full, with the rest retrieved from reference TRBV19 and TRBJ1-5, is DGGITQSPKYLFRKEGQNVTLSCEQNLNHDAMYWYRQDPGQGLRLIYYSQIVNDFQKGDIAEGYSVSREKKESFPLTVTSAQKNPTAFYLCASSIKQTSNQPQHFGDGTRLSIL.

This clone has more than one count but fewer than ten. The chain has TRBV29-1 and TRBJ2-2, with D unresolved. The length of the CDR3 is 12 residues. With 3 bases removed from V and 7 bases from J, the gap between germline ends came to 9 bases. Germline CDR1 and CDR2: SQVTM and ANQGSEA. CDR3 DNA: TGCAGCGTTGATCCGGGTGGCGGGGAGCTGTTTTTT. Translating it yields CSVDPGGGELFF.

The gene calls are TRBV9 and TRBJ2-6; D not certain. CDR3 length: 15 amino acids. Per the germline V gene, CDR1 is SGDLS and CDR2 is YYNGEE. Trimming took off 0 bases at V and 0 bases at J, with 4 bases between the two ends. CDR3 loop: CASSVDLSGANVLTF. As DNA, the CDR3 is TGTGCCAGCAGCGTAGATCTCTCTGGGGCCAACGTCCTGACTTTC.

CDR3 sequence: CASSMDRVETQYF. Here the CDR3 DNA reads TGCGCCAGCAGCATGGACAGGGTAGAGACCCAGTACTTC. The rearrangement links TRBV5-1 to TRBJ2-5, with 8 bases identical to TRBD1. Germline CDR1 SGHRS, CDR2 YFSETQ. The CDR3 runs to 13 residues. The V gene end was trimmed by 4 bases and the J gene end by 4 bases; junction bases not matched to a gene: 3.

The chain recombines TRBV28 with TRBJ2-1, with D possibly matching TRBD2 (7 bases). Trimming pared 3 bases from V and 4 bases from J, leaving 10 bases between. The germline V gene encodes CDR1 MDHEN and CDR2 SYDVKM. The CDR3 is made up of 14 amino acids. DNA of the CDR3: TGTGCCAGCAGTTTTCGGGGGGCTTACAATGAGCAGTTCTTC. Translating it yields CASSFRGAYNEQFF.

The CDR3 loop is CSVNDRTSTEAFF. For the CDR3, the DNA is TGCAGCGTTAATGACAGGACCAGCACTGAAGCTTTCTTT. The rearrangement uses TRBV29-1 and TRBJ1-1, with a possible D match to TRBD1 (6 bases). From germline, CDR1 is SQVTM and CDR2 ANQGSEA. CDR3 length: 13 residues. With 5 bases removed from V and 4 bases from J, the gap between germline ends came to 14 bases.